This T cell receptor beta chain was obtained from a study of OX40 agonist ivuxolimab in advanced cancers. Sequenced by immunoSEQ multiplex PCR; TCRdb stores in-frame clones only, minus some. The sample contains over 150,000 clones, under 95% of which appear only once. V gave up 3 bases and J gave up 5 bases, with 19 bases separating them. Germline loops: CDR1 LNHNV, CDR2 YYDKDF (reference sequence). The CDR3 spans 16 residues. This material consisted of CD4+ or CD8+ T cells sorted from blood, taken in a trial of the OX40 agonist ivuxolimab. The chain recombines TRBV15 with TRBJ2-5; tentative D call: TRBD2 (5 bases). The source of this sequence is an adult with an advanced solid tumor such as melanoma, head and neck, liver or kidney cancer. Here the CDR3 DNA reads TGTGCCACCAGCAGGGGCGGGCGTGGTGAAGGGGAGACCCAGTACTTC. This encodes CATSRGGRGEGETQYF. The entire variable domain, with the rest obtained from reference TRBV15 and TRBJ2-5, is as follows: DAMVIQNPRYQVTQFGKPVTLSCSQTLNHNVMYWYQQKSSQAPKLLFHYYDKDFNNEADTPDNFQSRRPNTSFCFLDIRSPGLGDTAMYLCATSRGGRGEGETQYFGPGTRLLVL.